These T cell receptor beta chains were read from a single sample in a study of beta chain features in type 1 diabetes. Only in-frame clones appear in the TCRdb table, and some are missing; sequencing was by immunoSEQ multiplex PCR. The sample includes 120,000 to 150,000 clones, about 10% of them seen just once. The sequenced sample was naive CD4+ T cells from blood. These receptors all stem from a man younger than 30 in good health. The CDR3 runs from the conserved cysteine through the conserved F or W. D genes are given only for firm matches. Clone size is shown for a subset of rows, as once, few, many or a class of expanded clone.

NA	TRBJ1-6	TRBV30	NA	TGTGCCTGGAACGCGGGCTTCTATAATTCACCTCTCCACTTT	CAWNAGFYNSPLHF
NA	TRBJ2-7	TRBV18	many	TGTGCCAGCTCAGCTGACAGCTCCTACGAGCAGTACTTC	CASSADSSYEQYF
NA	TRBJ2-7	TRBV14	NA	TGTGCCAGCAGCCCGACCCGGACAGCAGTCCTAAGCTACGAGCAGTACTTC	CASSPTRTAVLSYEQYF
NA	TRBJ2-1	TRBV7-3	few	TGTGCCAGCAGCAACGACCGGGGAGGAGAGCAGTTCTTC	CASSNDRGGEQFF
NA	TRBJ2-7	TRBV11-2	few	TGTGCCAGCAGCTTACGGCCAGGGTCTAATCCAAACTACGAGCAGTACTTC	CASSLRPGSNPNYEQYF
NA	TRBJ1-1	TRBV18	few	TGTGCCAGCTCATCGGTGGCCTTAACGGGGGGCACTGAAGCTTTCTTT	CASSSVALTGGTEAFF
TRBD2	TRBJ2-5	TRBV7-2	NA	TGTGCCAGCAGCCCCCCCCGGGGCGGGGGGGCCAGGGAGACCCAGTACTTC	CASSPPRGGGARETQYF
NA	TRBJ1-2	TRBV5-4	few	TGTGCCAGCAGCAGCGGGAATTATGGCTACACCTTC	CASSSGNYGYTF
TRBD2	TRBJ2-3	TRBV4-2	NA	TGTGCCAGCAGCCGGGGACTAGCGGGGGGGCCAGCAGATACGCAGTATTTT	CASSRGLAGGPADTQYF
TRBD1	TRBJ2-7	TRBV5-1	few	TGCGCCAGCAGCATGGGACAGGCTGGGAGTAACGAGCAGTACTTC	CASSMGQAGSNEQYF
TRBD2	TRBJ2-1	TRBV7-2	few	TGTGCCAGCAGCCCCCCCGAAGCGGGGGCGGGGAATGAGCAGTTCTTC	CASSPPEAGAGNEQFF
NA	TRBJ2-5	TRBV11-2	NA	TGTGCCAGCAGCGAGAATAGTGGGCCGACCCAGTACTTC	CASSENSGPTQYF
NA	TRBJ1-2	TRBV18	NA	TGTGCCAGCTCACCACCGAGCTATAACTATGGCTACACCTTC	CASSPPSYNYGYTF